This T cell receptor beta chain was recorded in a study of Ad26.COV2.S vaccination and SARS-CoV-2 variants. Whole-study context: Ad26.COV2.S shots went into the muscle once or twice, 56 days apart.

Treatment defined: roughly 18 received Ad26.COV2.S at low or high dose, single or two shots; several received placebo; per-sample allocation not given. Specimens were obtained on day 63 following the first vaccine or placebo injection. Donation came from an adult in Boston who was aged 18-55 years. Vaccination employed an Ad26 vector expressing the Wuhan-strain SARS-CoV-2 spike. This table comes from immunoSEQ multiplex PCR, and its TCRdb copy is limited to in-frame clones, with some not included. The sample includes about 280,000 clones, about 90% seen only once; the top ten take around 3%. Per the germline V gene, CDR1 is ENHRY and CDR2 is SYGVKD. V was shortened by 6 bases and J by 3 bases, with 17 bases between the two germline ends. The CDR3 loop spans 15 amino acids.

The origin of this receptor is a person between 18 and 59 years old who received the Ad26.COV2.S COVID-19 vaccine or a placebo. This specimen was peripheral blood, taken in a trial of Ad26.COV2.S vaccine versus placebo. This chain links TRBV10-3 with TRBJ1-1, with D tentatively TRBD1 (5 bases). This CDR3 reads CAISASPPGDTEAFF. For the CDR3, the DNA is TGTGCCATCAGCGCCAGTCCCCCGGGGGACACTGAAGCTTTCTTT.